This is a list of T cell receptor beta chains from one sample in a study of shared clonotypes between healthy human individuals. This table comes from immunoSEQ multiplex PCR, and its TCRdb copy is limited to in-frame clones, with some not included. The repertoire holds over 400,000 clones, with approximately 80% as singletons. Sequences were obtained from PBMCs. The receptors shown here come from a woman between 40 and 50 years old in good health. Some clones in this sample may be carry-over from other donors' samples. The CDR3 runs from the conserved cysteine through the conserved F or W. The order of the fields is CDR3 DNA, CDR3 protein, clone size, J gene, V gene, D gene. The D gene is left open where the match is weak. Where a row states a size, it is once, few, many or the class of an expanded clone; other rows omit it.

TGTGCCAGTAGCCTGGCTAGCGGCTTTCCCTACGAGCAGTACTTC	CASSLASGFPYEQYF	once	TRBJ2-7	TRBV19	TRBD2
TGCGCCAGCAGCCCCCTCGGTAGCGGAGCCTACGAGCAGTACTTC	CASSPLGSGAYEQYF	NA	TRBJ2-7	TRBV5-1	NA
TGCGCCAGCAGCTTGGAGGGGACAGCAGGGGACGAGCAGTACTTC	CASSLEGTAGDEQYF	NA	TRBJ2-7	TRBV5-1	TRBD1
TGTGCCAGCAGTCTCAAAGCAGGGGGCCGGAGGCATGGCTACACCTTC	CASSLKAGGRRHGYTF	NA	TRBJ1-2	TRBV27	TRBD1
TGTGCCAGCAGCGTAGTTGCGGGAGGGGCACGTGACACCGGGGAGCTGTTTTTT	CASSVVAGGARDTGELFF	NA	TRBJ2-2	TRBV9	TRBD2
TGCGCCAGCAGCCAAGATCGGAATCAGCCCCAGCATTTT	CASSQDRNQPQHF	NA	TRBJ1-5	TRBV4-3	NA
TGTGCCAGTCTGGGGGACAGGGGGGTTTCAGGGGCCCAGCATTTT	CASLGDRGVSGAQHF	few	TRBJ1-5	TRBV6-1	TRBD1
TGCGCCAGCAGCTCCGGGTCCGGCTCTGGAAACACCATATATTTT	CASSSGSGSGNTIYF	NA	TRBJ1-3	TRBV5-1	NA
TGTGCCAGCAGCCGGGACACACAAAACTATGGCTACACCTTC	CASSRDTQNYGYTF	many	TRBJ1-2	TRBV7-2	NA
TGTGCCAGCAGTGAATCTGTTTACTACGAGCAGTACTTC	CASSESVYYEQYF	NA	TRBJ2-7	TRBV2	NA
TGTGCCAGCAGCCGCAGGGTTTATGGCACAGATACGCAGTATTTT	CASSRRVYGTDTQYF	once	TRBJ2-3	TRBV7-2	NA
TGTGCCAGCAGTTACGGGGCAGACTCTGGAAACACCATATATTTT	CASSYGADSGNTIYF	NA	TRBJ1-3	TRBV6-5	NA
TGTGCCATCAAGCGCGGGACGGATATGAACACTGAAGCTTTCTTT	CAIKRGTDMNTEAFF	NA	TRBJ1-1	TRBV10-3	NA
TGTGCCAGAAGCTTGTTTTGCGGGAGTGTGTACGAGCAGTACTTC	CARSLFCGSVYEQYF	NA	TRBJ2-7	TRBV5-3	TRBD2
TGTGCCAGCAGCTTAGCGCTGGGTAGCGCCAAAACTGGGTTCTTC	CASSLALGSAKTGFF	many	TRBJ2-1	TRBV7-2	NA
TGTGCCAGCAGTTACTCCGGGGGCACTAATGAAAAACTGTTTTTT	CASSYSGGTNEKLFF	once	TRBJ1-4	TRBV6-5	NA
TGTGCCAGCAGTGGGGGCCAGGCGGGTGGAGCTTTCTTT	CASSGGQAGGAFF	NA	TRBJ1-1	TRBV2	NA
TGCGCCAGCAGCCAAGATCGCAGACCTTCCCAGCAGTTCTTC	CASSQDRRPSQQFF	NA	TRBJ2-1	TRBV4-3	NA
TGTGCCAGTACCCTCAACCACAGGAGACAGGGGGCCCTCTCCTATGGCTACACCTTC	CASTLNHRRQGALSYGYTF	NA	TRBJ1-2	TRBV19	TRBD1
TGTGCCTCGAGGGGAACGGGAGGGCCGTACAATGAGCAGTTCTTC	CASRGTGGPYNEQFF	NA	TRBJ2-1	TRBV19	TRBD2
TGTGCCAGCAGCTCCCGCGCGGGTAGTCTGGGGCAGTACTTC	CASSSRAGSLGQYF	NA	TRBJ2-7	TRBV7-9	NA
TGCGCCAGCAGCCCCGGAGGGGGGGGTGAACAAGAGACCCAGTACTTC	CASSPGGGGEQETQYF	NA	TRBJ2-5	TRBV4-1	NA
TGTGCCAGCAGGCCTGCCACCGGGGAGCTGTTTTTT	CASRPATGELFF	NA	TRBJ2-2	TRBV6-5	NA
TGTGCCAGCAGCTTAGGCGGACAGGACAGGAACACAGATACGCAGTATTTT	CASSLGGQDRNTDTQYF	NA	TRBJ2-3	TRBV11-2	TRBD1
TGTGCCAGCAGCCAAGCGATGTCGCTCCGTGGCGAGCAGTACTTC	CASSQAMSLRGEQYF	NA	TRBJ2-7	TRBV16	NA
TGCGCCAGCAGCTTGGATGGTCTCCAAGAGACCCAGTACTTC	CASSLDGLQETQYF	NA	TRBJ2-5	TRBV5-1	NA
TGTGCCAGCAGCTTCCTCCATCCGGGACAGAGCTCCTACAATGAGCAGTTCTTC	CASSFLHPGQSSYNEQFF	NA	TRBJ2-1	TRBV7-6	TRBD1
TGTGCCAGCAGCGTACAGGGAGGCGGGAGTGGGACCCAGTACTTC	CASSVQGGGSGTQYF	NA	TRBJ2-5	TRBV9	TRBD2
TGTGCCAGCCAATGGACAGTCAATCAGCCCCAGCATTTT	CASQWTVNQPQHF	NA	TRBJ1-5	TRBV6-1	NA
TGTGCCATCAGGGGGACTAGCGGTAGTTCAGATACGCAGTATTTT	CAIRGTSGSSDTQYF	once	TRBJ2-3	TRBV10-3	TRBD2
TGTGCCAGCAGCTCCGGGACAGGGGTAATCTATGGCTACACCTTC	CASSSGTGVIYGYTF	NA	TRBJ1-2	TRBV6-5	TRBD1
TGTGCCAGCAGCGTAGCTTTCAGAGAGACCCAGTACTTC	CASSVAFRETQYF	NA	TRBJ2-5	TRBV9	NA
TGTGCCAGCAGTTATATGGACAGTAAGCAAGAGACCCAGTACTTC	CASSYMDSKQETQYF	few	TRBJ2-5	TRBV7-9	NA
TGTGCCAGCAGTAACAGGGTTACCGGGGAGCTGTTTTTT	CASSNRVTGELFF	NA	TRBJ2-2	TRBV6-6	NA
TGTGCCAGCAGCTTAGCTTCTAGCGGGAGTAGGACCCTTTCCTACGAGCAGTACTTC	CASSLASSGSRTLSYEQYF	NA	TRBJ2-7	TRBV7-2	TRBD2
TGTGCCAGTATTAGCGGGAGGGTGACCGGGGAGCTGTTTTTT	CASISGRVTGELFF	NA	TRBJ2-2	TRBV19	TRBD2
TGCGCCAGCAGCCACGCACAGGGGTGGGGCTCTGGGGCCAACGTCCTGACTTTC	CASSHAQGWGSGANVLTF	few	TRBJ2-6	TRBV4-3	TRBD1
TGTGCCAGCAGCGCGGTTGGGGGTACAGAGACCCAGTACTTC	CASSAVGGTETQYF	NA	TRBJ2-5	TRBV5-4	NA
TGTGCCAGCAGTTTTGGGGAACATTCACCCCTCCACTTT	CASSFGEHSPLHF	NA	TRBJ1-6	TRBV6-5	NA
TGCGCCAGCAGCCAAGATTGGGGGGCAGGAAACACCATATATTTT	CASSQDWGAGNTIYF	NA	TRBJ1-3	TRBV4-1	NA
TGTGCCAGCAGCCTCTCGGGAGGGAACACTGAAGCTTTCTTT	CASSLSGGNTEAFF	NA	TRBJ1-1	TRBV7-3	NA
TGTGCCAGCAGCGTAGGGGGGCTAGGACTTCGGACAGATACGCAGTATTTT	CASSVGGLGLRTDTQYF	NA	TRBJ2-3	TRBV9	NA
TGCGCCAGCAGCCAAAGGTCTGCCCCGGGAGGGAGTTGGGGTAGTAATGAGCAGTTCTTC	CASSQRSAPGGSWGSNEQFF	NA	TRBJ2-1	TRBV4-1	TRBD2
TGTGCCAGTAGTACCTATACCGGGACAGGGAACTACGAGCAGTACTTC	CASSTYTGTGNYEQYF	NA	TRBJ2-7	TRBV19	TRBD1
TGCGCCAGCAGCTTGGACGGCAATCAGCCCCAGCATTTT	CASSLDGNQPQHF	NA	TRBJ1-5	TRBV5-1	NA
TGTGCCAGCAGCGCCGGGACAGGGGGCTACGAGCAGTACTTC	CASSAGTGGYEQYF	NA	TRBJ2-7	TRBV9	TRBD1
TGTGCCAGCAGCTTCGCGGGAGGCTTCGGAGAGACCCAGTACTTC	CASSFAGGFGETQYF	NA	TRBJ2-5	TRBV7-2	TRBD2
TGCAGCGGGGCGACGAACAGGAGAGGAGATACGCAGTATTTT	CSGATNRRGDTQYF	NA	TRBJ2-3	TRBV29-1	NA
TGTGCCAGCAGCTTGGACCAGGCCTCCGAGCAGTACTTC	CASSLDQASEQYF	NA	TRBJ2-7	TRBV7-2	NA
TGTGCCAGCAGCTTAGGTCTAGGAGGAAACACCATATATTTT	CASSLGLGGNTIYF	NA	TRBJ1-3	TRBV7-2	NA
TGTGCCAGCAGTCCCCCGACTAGCGGGAAAGAGACCCAGTACTTC	CASSPPTSGKETQYF	NA	TRBJ2-5	TRBV28	TRBD2
TGTGCCAGCAGTTTATCAGGACAGTCACCCCTCCACTTT	CASSLSGQSPLHF	NA	TRBJ1-6	TRBV27	NA